In its sample, the clone carrying this T cell receptor (beta chain) was seen a few times. Its matching antigen is unknown. The data stem from a study of radiation and T cells in renal cell carcinoma. Study-wide results and caveats: In blood, top tumor clones expanded by 2 weeks, shrinking by 4.

Sequencing used immunoSEQ multiplex PCR; TCRdb keeps in-frame clones, though not all of them. Of some 150,000 clones listed, 80% to 90% are singletons. Time point indicated: blood 2 weeks post-SBRT. Treatment in this sample: 15 Gy SBRT to primary tumor, nephrectomy 4 weeks later. Germline CDR1 and CDR2: SGHAT and FQNNGV. V was shortened by 6 bases and J by 1 base, with 12 bases between the two germline ends. This CDR3 comprises 14 residues. The TCR sequence derives from a woman in her fifties or sixties with renal cell carcinoma. The specimen comprised blood, sampled from a patient whose treatment included radiotherapy and nephrectomy. The chain employs TRBV11-2 and TRBJ1-1; D may be TRBD1 (5 bases). CDR3 nucleotide sequence: TGTGCCAGCAGTGGGGACGCTTCGAACACTGAAGCTTTCTTT. As protein: CASSGDASNTEAFF.